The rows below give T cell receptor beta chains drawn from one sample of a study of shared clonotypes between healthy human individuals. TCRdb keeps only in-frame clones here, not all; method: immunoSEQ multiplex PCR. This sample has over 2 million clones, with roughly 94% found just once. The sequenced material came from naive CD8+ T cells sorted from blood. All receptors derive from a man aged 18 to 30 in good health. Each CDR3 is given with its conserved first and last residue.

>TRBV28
CASSFGGTAADTQYF
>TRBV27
CASSLSGDRAYQPQHF
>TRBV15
CATSRDPGPKETQYF
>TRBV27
CASSPDRGNQPQHF
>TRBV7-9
CASTGEERGPNEQFF
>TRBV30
CAWDEPGISYEQYF
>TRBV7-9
CASSTGANYGYTF
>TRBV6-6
CASRPGQNTEAFF
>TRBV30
CAWNYLPDEQFF
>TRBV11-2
CASSPDPTYEQYF